These 25 T cell receptor beta chains share one sample of origin, sequenced in a study of lung T cells in sarcoidosis with Löfgren's syndrome. TCRdb redid the calling of the reads with MiXCR, one entry per CDR3 protein. The table has about 8,500 distinct CDR3 sequences, roughly 21% seen once. Sequenced: CD4+ T cells from bronchoalveolar lavage fluid. All receptors come from a human donor with sarcoidosis (Löfgren's syndrome or another form), or a control subject (not recorded which).

This clonotype was counted between two and nine times. J is TRBJ2-1 and V is TRBV30; TRBD2 aligns across 9 bases. Looked up from germline, CDR1 is GTSNPN and CDR2 is SVGIG (reference sequence). This CDR3 is 12 amino acids long. CDR3 sequence (DNA): TGTGCTGGGGCGGGGGGGTACAATGAGCAGTTCTTC. Protein product: CAGAGGYNEQFF.

The rearrangement uses TRBV9 and TRBJ2-5, with 7 bases that match TRBD1. Germline V CDR1 and CDR2: SGDLS, YYNGEE. This CDR3 contains 14 residues. V lost 3 bases and J lost 5; bases outside the gene matches: 7. CDR3 sequence (DNA): TGTGCCAGCAGCGACCACAGGGGTTTGGAGACCCAGTACTTC. Residues: CASSDHRGLETQYF.

This clonotype was seen many times. The chain links TRBV6-1 to TRBJ2-5, with 10 bases fitting TRBD1. The CDR3 has 13 amino acids. The junction had 5 bases not matched to a gene; V was cut back by 4 bases and J by 9 bases. Germline lookup yields CDR1 MNHNS and CDR2 SASEGT. This CDR3 reads CASSAGTGVAQYF. The CDR3 DNA reads TGTGCCAGCAGTGCCGGGACAGGGGTGGCCCAGTACTTC.

Worth noting for this clonotype: A much larger clone lies one base from this, so it may be a read error. This rearrangement joins TRBV7-2 to TRBJ2-3; a weak D match, TRBD2 (6 bases). Germline V CDR1 and CDR2: SGHTA, FQGNSA. CDR3 size: 14 residues. The DNA for the CDR3 is TGTGCCAGCAGCTTGGGGTTATCGGGAGATGCGCAGTATTTT. It codes for CASSLGLSGDAQYF.

This rearrangement joins TRBV5-4 to TRBJ1-2; D is uncertain. Trimming took 4 bases from V and 8 from J, leaving 12 bases between them. Germline V gene sequence: CDR1 SGHNT, CDR2 YYREEE (reference sequence). CDR3 length: 12 residues. The CDR3 bases are TGTGCCAGCAGCCGGGCCGCGGAAGGCTACACCTTC. Protein product: CASSRAAEGYTF.

This sequence joins TRBV3-1 and TRBJ2-7, with D hard to call. The CDR3 is 12 residues long. Looked up from germline, CDR1 is LGHDT and CDR2 is YNNKEL (reference sequence). The V end was cut by 3 bases, the J end by 2 bases, with 5 bases between. The CDR3 DNA sequence: TGTGCCAGCAGCCAGACGACCTACGAGCAGTACTTC. Its protein product is CASSQTTYEQYF.

This clonotype appeared a few times. The chain couples TRBV5-1 to TRBJ2-7, with TRBD2 identical over 8 bases. Unmatched junction bases numbered 8, after V lost 0 bases and J lost 0 bases. CDR3 length equals 17 residues. CDR1 and CDR2 from the germline V gene are SGHRS and YFSETQ. CDR3 DNA sequence: TGCGCCAGCAGCTTGGAAAGCGGGGGCGACAGCTCCTACGAGCAGTACTTC. Its translation: CASSLESGGDSSYEQYF.

The V call is TRBV18, the J call TRBJ1-6; D gene ambiguous. Trimming stripped 0 bases from V and 8 bases from J, with 8 bases between. The CDR3 contains 14 residues. Germline V lookup: CDR1 KGHSH, CDR2 LQKENI. CDR3 sequence reads: CASSPPTGDSPLHF. CDR3 DNA: TGTGCCAGCTCACCACCGACCGGGGATTCACCCCTCCACTTT.

In its sample, this clonotype was seen many times. The chain joins TRBV7-3 to TRBJ1-1, with D possibly matching TRBD1 (5 bases). The germline V gene encodes CDR1 SGHTA and CDR2 FQGTGA. With 2 bases removed from V and 0 bases from J, the gap between germline ends came to 7 bases. This CDR3 is built from 14 residues. CDR3 DNA sequence: TGTGCCAGCAGCTTACAGGGAGTGAACACTGAAGCTTTCTTT. Residues: CASSLQGVNTEAFF.

This clonotype was seen many times. The rearrangement joins TRBV12-3 or TRBV12-4 to TRBJ1-2; D is unclear. The V end was cut by 3 bases, the J end by 5 bases, with 10 bases between. The CDR3 has 13 amino acids. The CDR3 region has the DNA TGTGCCAGCAGTTTCGACCAAAAGTATGGCTACACCTTC. Encoded protein: CASSFDQKYGYTF.

The V and J genes are TRBV12-3 or TRBV12-4 and TRBJ2-7, with a weak D call TRBD1 (6 bases). This CDR3 has 12 residues. Trimming pared 8 bases from V and 2 bases from J, leaving 10 bases between. DNA for the CDR3: TGTGCCAGCGGCAGGGGCCCCTACGAGCAGTACTTC. Translation: CASGRGPYEQYF.

Points on this clonotype: A read error may be the cause here, since a much bigger clone is one base away. This sequence joins TRBV2 and TRBJ1-1; D possibly corresponds to TRBD1 (6 bases). The CDR3 is made up of 13 amino acids. The germline V and J ends were trimmed by 11 bases and 5 bases, with 18 bases remaining between them. From germline, CDR1 is SNHLY and CDR2 FYNNEI. The CDR3 DNA reads as TGTGCCTCCAACTGGGGGCGATGGACTGAAGCTTTCTTT. It translates to CASNWGRWTEAFF.

V and J are TRBV3-1 and TRBJ2-3; D gene unclear. The germline V and J ends were trimmed by 4 bases and 0 bases, with 8 bases remaining between them. Germline loops: CDR1 LGHDT, CDR2 YNNKEL (reference sequence). The CDR3 extends over 14 amino acids. The CDR3, as DNA: TGTGCCAGCAGCCGTGGGGTTAGCACAGATACGCAGTATTTT. It translates to CASSRGVSTDTQYF.

This clonotype came up many times. The CDR3 loop is CASSGRQYGYTF. CDR3 nucleotide sequence: TGTGCCAGCAGTGGCAGACAGTATGGCTACACCTTC. The V gene is TRBV12-3 or TRBV12-4, the J gene TRBJ1-2; D is possibly TRBD1 (5 bases). CDR3 length: 12 amino acids. Trimming took 5 bases from V and 5 from J, leaving 9 bases between them.

This clonotype was found a few times. The chain employs TRBV11-2 and TRBJ2-5; 7 bases align to TRBD2. The CDR3 totals 15 residues. The V gene's germline CDR1 is SGHAT and CDR2 FQNNGV. V shed 2 bases and J 3 bases; nucleotides not matched to a gene: 6. The CDR3 loop reads CASSLMAGLKETQYF. The CDR3 DNA is TGTGCCAGCAGCTTAATGGCGGGACTAAAAGAGACCCAGTACTTC.

This clonotype was counted many times. This chain joins TRBV28 and TRBJ1-5; 10 nucleotides line up with TRBD1. Germline trimming cut 2 bases from V and 0 bases from J; bases unmatched to any gene: 7. The CDR3 length is 18 residues. Germline V gene lookup returns CDR1 MDHEN and CDR2 SYDVKM. The CDR3 nucleotides read TGTGCCAGCAGTTTACCCGGGACAGGGGTATATAGCAATCAGCCCCAGCATTTT. It codes for CASSLPGTGVYSNQPQHF.

This clonotype was seen a few times. The chain has TRBV5-6 and TRBJ2-5, with D perhaps given as TRBD1 or TRBD2 (7 bases each). The germline CDR1 and CDR2 sequences are SGHDT and YYEEEE. V was cut by 3 bases and J by 5 bases, with 17 bases left in between. This CDR3 is built from 15 residues. The CDR3 loop is CASSSSGGQRETQYF. The DNA of the CDR3 is TGTGCCAGCAGCTCCTCGGGGGGACAGAGGGAGACCCAGTACTTC.

In its sample, this clonotype was seen many times. The CDR3 region is CALRENGHNEQFF. In DNA form, the CDR3 reads TGTGCCCTGAGGGAGAACGGCCACAATGAGCAGTTCTTC. The rearrangement uses TRBV6-2 or TRBV6-3 and TRBJ2-1, with D tentatively TRBD2 (5 bases). V gave up 11 bases and J gave up 5 bases, with 16 bases separating them. The CDR3 totals 13 residues. Germline V lookup: CDR1 MNHEY, CDR2 SVGEGT.

Points on this clonotype: A much larger clone is a single base away; this may be a read error. This chain links TRBV14 with TRBJ2-2; perhaps TRBD1 as D (6 bases). V lost 8 bases to trimming and J lost 2 bases, with 15 bases between them. This CDR3 region has 15 residues. The germline gives CDR1 SGHDN, CDR2 FVKESK. The CDR3 here is CASGYGTPNTGELFF. The CDR3 DNA sequence: TGTGCCAGCGGCTACGGGACACCAAACACCGGGGAGCTGTTTTTT.

A word on this clonotype: A much larger clone is a single base away; this may be a read error. V gene TRBV7-9 combines with J gene TRBJ1-1; 10 bases match TRBD1. CDR3 length: 15 residues. Germline values: CDR1 SEHNR, CDR2 FQNEAQ (reference sequence). DNA for the CDR3: TGTGCCGGCAGCCCACGGACAGGGGGAGGGGCTGAAGCTTTCTTT. Protein sequence: CAGSPRTGGGAEAFF.

This rearrangement joins TRBV5-6 to TRBJ2-7; TRBD1 matches 7 bases. V shed 4 bases and J 5 bases; nucleotides not matched to a gene: 9. CDR3 length: 14 amino acids. Germline V gene sequence: CDR1 SGHDT, CDR2 YYEEEE. This CDR3 reads CASSTRTGLDEQYF. The CDR3 region has the DNA TGTGCCAGCAGCACTCGGACAGGCCTTGACGAGCAGTACTTC.

The chain carries TRBV4-1 and TRBJ2-3, with 7 bases identical to TRBD2. The J segment lost 4 bases and the V segment lost 6 bases, leaving 10 bases of the junction unmatched. This CDR3 contains 15 residues. Per the germline V gene, CDR1 is MGHRA and CDR2 is YSYEKL. The CDR3 loop reads CASSIGGGGADTQYF. CDR3 in DNA: TGCGCCAGCAGTATAGGCGGGGGAGGGGCAGATACGCAGTATTTT.

Many counts were recorded for this clonotype. CDR3 amino acids: CASRPTGVNEKLFF. The CDR3 region has the DNA TGTGCCAGCAGACCCACAGGGGTCAATGAAAAACTGTTTTTT. V usage is TRBV4-2 and J usage is TRBJ1-4, with TRBD1 identical over 7 bases. V gave up 6 bases and J gave up 5 bases; unmatched junction bases: 6. The CDR3 contains 14 residues. Germline CDR1 LGHNA, CDR2 YNFKEQ.

At least ten counts were recorded for this clonotype. The chain links TRBV7-3 to TRBJ1-1, with no clear D. Looked up from germline, CDR1 is SGHTA and CDR2 is FQGTGA. The CDR3 is 13 amino acids. Trimming stripped 2 bases from V and 1 base from J, with 5 bases between. The CDR3 spells CASSLLGNTEAFF. In DNA form, the CDR3 reads TGTGCCAGCAGCTTACTCGGGAACACTGAAGCTTTCTTT.

With respect to this clonotype: One end of the junction varies from germline; a read error may be responsible. This chain joins TRBV20-1 and TRBJ2-2; 8 nucleotides match TRBD2. The CDR3 has 13 residues. Germline CDR1 is DFQATT and CDR2 is SNEGSKA (reference sequence). DNA for the CDR3: TGCAGTGCTATGGGGACTAGGACCGGGGAGCTGCTTTTT. Amino acids: CSAMGTRTGELLF.